The 20 T cell receptor beta chains below all came from one sample that was sequenced in a study of T cell responses to AZD1222 COVID-19 vaccine. Sequencing used immunoSEQ multiplex PCR; TCRdb keeps in-frame clones, though not all of them. Altogether approximately 150,000 clones are present, approximately 91% being singletons, with the ten largest covering approximately 2%. Source: peripheral blood, taken 28 days after the second AZD1222 dose. The receptors stem from an adult who received the AZD1222 COVID-19 vaccine.

This clone was found once. The chain employs TRBV7-8 and TRBJ2-3, with TRBD2 matching over 10 bases. CDR1 SGHVS and CDR2 FQNEAQ come from the germline V gene. This CDR3 is built from 20 residues. V was clipped by 5 bases and J by 2 bases; unmatched bases: 19. The CDR3 spells CASSPTVGIAGGLSTDTQYF. Here the CDR3 DNA reads TGTGCCAGCAGCCCAACGGTCGGGATAGCGGGGGGACTATCCACAGATACGCAGTATTTT.

The rearrangement uses TRBV9 and TRBJ1-3, with D possibly TRBD1 on 5 matching bases. V gave up 0 bases and J gave up 4 bases, with 8 bases separating them. CDR1 and CDR2 (germline): SGDLS, YYNGEE. This CDR3 has 14 amino acids. In nucleotides, the CDR3 is TGTGCCAGCAGCGTAGGAGGGACCGGAAACACCATATATTTT. It encodes CASSVGGTGNTIYF.

This chain uses TRBV9 with TRBJ2-1; D is uncertain. Between the trimmed V and J ends, which lost 3 bases and 0 bases, there was a span of 19 bases. The CDR3 runs 18 residues. Germline assignment: CDR1 SGDLS and CDR2 YYNGEE. CDR3 coding DNA: TGTGCCAGCAGCGCCCTGGGGTTCGCGCCGAGCTCCTACAATGAGCAGTTCTTC. Protein product: CASSALGFAPSSYNEQFF.

The chain joins TRBV9 to TRBJ2-2, with 7 bases lining up with TRBD2. The CDR3 is 15 amino acids. J was trimmed by 2 bases and V by 7 bases; bases with no gene match: 8. CDR1 and CDR2 from the germline V gene are SGDLS and YYNGEE. The CDR3 loop reads CASRGSGSNTGELFF. The DNA of the CDR3 is TGTGCCAGCCGCGGTAGCGGGTCTAACACCGGGGAGCTGTTTTTT.

This sequence joins TRBV7-2 and TRBJ2-3; unclear D gene. V gave up 5 bases and J gave up 9 bases, with 12 bases separating them. The CDR3 has 12 residues. Per germline, CDR1 SGHTA and CDR2 FQGNSA. CDR3 sequence (DNA): TGTGCCAGCAGCGTAGAGAGGTACACGCAGTATTTT. Translated, it gives CASSVERYTQYF.

The chain couples TRBV27 to TRBJ2-7, with D perhaps being TRBD1 or TRBD2 (7 bases each). Deletions cut 7 bases from V and 4 bases from J, with 14 bases between. CDR1 is MNHEY, CDR2 SMNVEV, per germline (reference sequence). The CDR3 sequence is 13 residues long. The CDR3 sequence is CASTQGGIYEQYF. DNA for the CDR3: TGTGCCAGCACCCAGGGGGGGATTTACGAGCAGTACTTC.

The chain employs TRBV6-5 and TRBJ2-3; 12 bases agree with TRBD2. Germline V lookup: CDR1 MNHEY, CDR2 SVGAGI. This CDR3 has 15 amino acids. V was pared by 7 bases and J by 7 bases, with 9 bases of the junction left unmatched. The DNA for the CDR3 is TGTGCCAGCACCGTAACTAGCGGGGGGTGGAATACGCAGTATTTT. Its protein is CASTVTSGGWNTQYF.

There are a few counts of this clone. This chain connects TRBV6-5 to TRBJ1-2; D unresolved. The CDR3 consists of 13 residues. CDR1 is MNHEY, CDR2 SVGAGI, per germline. V was cut by 0 bases and J by 7 bases, with 9 bases left in between. The CDR3 DNA is TGTGCCAGCAGTTACTCCCCAATGAGTGGCTACACCTTC. Protein product: CASSYSPMSGYTF.

The CDR3 coding sequence is TGTGCCAGCAGTTACACAGCAGGGACAGGGGGATCACCCCTCCACTTT. Its protein product is CASSYTAGTGGSPLHF. This chain connects TRBV6-5 to TRBJ1-6; TRBD1 aligns across 11 bases. The CDR3 is 16 amino acids. The germline CDR1 and CDR2 sequences are MNHEY and SVGAGI. The V segment lost 2 bases and the J segment 10 bases; nucleotides outside the gene matches: 7.

This clone was seen once. The chain uses TRBV19 and TRBJ1-5, with TRBD1 matching over 7 bases. J was trimmed by 0 bases and V by 9 bases; bases with no gene match: 20. The CDR3 is made up of 19 amino acids. Germline V gene lookup returns CDR1 LNHDA and CDR2 SQIVND (reference sequence). CDR3: CASQSRGRGRVYSNQPQHF. In DNA form, the CDR3 reads TGTGCCAGCCAGAGTCGGGGCAGGGGGAGGGTTTATAGCAATCAGCCCCAGCATTTT.

The chain combines TRBV5-1 with TRBJ1-1; D gene uncertain. The CDR3 consists of 14 residues. The V gene lost 4 bases and the J gene lost 4 bases, with 14 bases spanning the gap. CDR1 and CDR2 (germline): SGHRS, YFSETQ. Here the CDR3 reads CASSPVGGLTEAFF. CDR3 sequence (DNA): TGCGCCAGCAGCCCGGTGGGAGGGCTCACTGAAGCTTTCTTT. Full variable domain (rest looked up from reference TRBV5-1 and TRBJ1-1): KAGVTQTPRYLIKTRGQQVTLSCSPISGHRSVSWYQQTPGQGLQFLFEYFSETQRNKGNFPGRFSGRQFSNSRSEMNVSTLELGDSALYLCASSPVGGLTEAFFGQGTRLTVV.

The CDR3 reads CASGRLYLLGSGNTIYF. The CDR3 nucleotides are TGTGCTAGTGGCCGCCTCTATTTATTGGGCTCTGGAAACACCATATATTTT. The rearrangement joins TRBV12-5 to TRBJ1-3; D call uncertain. The V gene lost 6 bases and the J gene lost 0 bases, with 18 bases spanning the gap. Looked up from germline, CDR1 is LGHNT and CDR2 is FRNRAP. CDR3 length: 17 amino acids.

The rearrangement joins TRBV6-5 to TRBJ1-6; D is perhaps TRBD1 (5 bases). Germline CDR1 MNHEY, CDR2 SVGAGI. This CDR3 is 15 amino acids long. Trimming shortened V by 2 bases and J by 7 bases, and 12 bases separated the two germline ends. The CDR3 DNA is TGTGCCAGCAGTTACCGTCAGGGATCGAATTCACCCCTCCACTTT. Residues: CASSYRQGSNSPLHF.

The J gene is TRBJ2-2, the V gene TRBV6-5, with 7 nucleotides matching TRBD2. CDR1 is MNHEY, CDR2 SVGAGI, per germline. The length of the CDR3 is 15 residues. The trim removed 8 bases at V and 2 bases at J, leaving 8 bases unmatched. In DNA, the CDR3 is TGTGCCAGCTTATCCTGGGGACTAAACACCGGGGAGCTGTTTTTT. Translating gives CASLSWGLNTGELFF.

J is TRBJ2-5 and V is TRBV7-9; D may be TRBD1 (5 bases). The CDR3 runs to 16 residues. The germline CDR1 and CDR2 sequences are SEHNR and FQNEAQ (reference sequence). Trimming cost V 5 bases and J 2 bases, with 18 bases left between them. The DNA of the CDR3 is TGTGCCAGCAGCAGGAGCCTCAGGGTAACACAAGAGACCCAGTACTTC. Encoded protein: CASSRSLRVTQETQYF.

J is TRBJ1-2 and V is TRBV5-1; 9 bases line up with TRBD1. V trimming: 4 bases; J trimming: 7 bases; junction bases outside the gene matches: 5. Germline loops: CDR1 SGHRS, CDR2 YFSETQ. CDR3 size: 13 residues. This CDR3 reads CASSLGQGLGYTF. CDR3 sequence (DNA): TGCGCCAGCAGCCTGGGACAGGGACTTGGCTACACCTTC.

The chain has TRBV10-1 and TRBJ2-3; TRBD2 agrees at 14 bases. CDR1 and CDR2 from the germline V gene are WNHNN and SYGVQD (reference sequence). The CDR3 has 18 residues. J lost 1 base, V lost 6 bases, and 9 bases had no gene match. As DNA, the CDR3 is TGCGCCAGCAGCGCTGGACTAGCGGGAGGTATTGGCACAGATACGCAGTATTTT. The encoded protein is CASSAGLAGGIGTDTQYF.

The CDR3 DNA is TGTGCCAGCAGTTTCGACCCCAGAGCTGAAGCTTTCTTT. Protein sequence: CASSFDPRAEAFF. The V and J genes are TRBV12-3 or TRBV12-4 and TRBJ1-1; D is unresolved. CDR3 length: 13 amino acids. Trimming cost V 3 bases and J 6 bases, with 11 bases left between them.

The V gene is TRBV2, the J gene TRBJ2-5; the D gene is possibly TRBD2 (6 bases). Between the trimmed V and J ends, which lost 6 bases and 5 bases, there was a span of 19 bases. This CDR3 comprises 15 residues. The germline V gene encodes CDR1 SNHLY and CDR2 FYNNEI. CDR3 bases: TGTGCCAGCAGGGGGACGGGACTCCCAGGGGAGACCCAGTACTTC. This gives the protein CASRGTGLPGETQYF.

The chain combines TRBV19 with TRBJ2-1; 9 nucleotides line up with TRBD2. CDR3 length: 14 residues. J gave up 5 bases and V 8 bases, and 7 bases lay outside the gene matches. Germline V gives CDR1 LNHDA, CDR2 SQIVND (reference sequence). CDR3 region: CASYSGGSNNEQFF. The DNA for the CDR3 is TGTGCCAGTTATAGCGGGGGTAGCAACAATGAGCAGTTCTTC.